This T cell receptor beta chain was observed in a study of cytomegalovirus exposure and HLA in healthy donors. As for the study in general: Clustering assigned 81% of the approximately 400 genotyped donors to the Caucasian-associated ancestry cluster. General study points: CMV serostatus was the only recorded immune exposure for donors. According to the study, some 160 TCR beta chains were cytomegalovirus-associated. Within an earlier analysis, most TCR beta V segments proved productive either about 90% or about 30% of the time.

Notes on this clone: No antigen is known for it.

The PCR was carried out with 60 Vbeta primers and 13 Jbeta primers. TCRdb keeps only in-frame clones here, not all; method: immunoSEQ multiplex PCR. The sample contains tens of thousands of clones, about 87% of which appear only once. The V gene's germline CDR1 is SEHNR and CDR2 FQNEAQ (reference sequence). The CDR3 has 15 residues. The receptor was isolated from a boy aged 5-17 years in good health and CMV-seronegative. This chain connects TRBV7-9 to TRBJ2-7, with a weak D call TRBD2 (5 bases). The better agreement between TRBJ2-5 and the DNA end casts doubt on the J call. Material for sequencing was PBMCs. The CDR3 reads CASSLHGSGQETQYF. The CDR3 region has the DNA TGTGCCAGCAGCTTACATGGTTCGGGACAAGAGACCCAGTACTTC.